A selection of T cell receptor beta chains follows, all from one sample in a study of blood T cell repertoires in COVID-19. Generated by immunoSEQ multiplex PCR, the TCRdb table keeps only in-frame clones and is missing some. The sample records some 28,000 clones, more than 80% being singletons. What was sequenced was peripheral blood. The source is a man aged 60-69 years with acute or convalescent COVID-19. Both conserved end residues are part of each CDR3. The order of the fields is J gene, V gene, clone size, D gene, CDR3 DNA, CDR3 protein. A D gene is named only where the DNA matches it firmly. Expanded clones are given a class, and other clones once, few, many or no size at all.

j_call: TRBJ2-1
v_call: TRBV3-1/TRBV3-2
clone_size: -
d_call: TRBD1
cdr3_nt: TGTGCCAGCAGCCCGGACAGGGCCTCCTACAATGAGCAGTTCTTC
cdr3_aa: CASSPDRASYNEQFF

j_call: TRBJ2-7
v_call: TRBV2
clone_size: few
d_call: -
cdr3_nt: TGTGCCAGCACTAGCCTCCTGGCAGGGGGGCCCTACGAGCAGTACTTC
cdr3_aa: CASTSLLAGGPYEQYF

j_call: TRBJ1-2
v_call: TRBV19
clone_size: -
d_call: -
cdr3_nt: TGTGCCAGTAGTAAGTCAGAATATGGCTACACCTTC
cdr3_aa: CASSKSEYGYTF

j_call: TRBJ2-3
v_call: TRBV19
clone_size: -
d_call: TRBD2
cdr3_nt: TGTGCCAGTATGGCTAGCGGGGCCACAGATACGCAGTATTTT
cdr3_aa: CASMASGATDTQYF

j_call: TRBJ1-5
v_call: TRBV6-6
clone_size: -
d_call: -
cdr3_nt: TGTGCCAGCAGTTGGGGAGACGGCAATCAGCCCCAGCATTTT
cdr3_aa: CASSWGDGNQPQHF

j_call: TRBJ2-7
v_call: TRBV21-1
clone_size: -
d_call: -
cdr3_nt: TGTGCCAGCTCTCGACAGGGATACGAGCAGTACTTC
cdr3_aa: CASSRQGYEQYF

j_call: TRBJ1-2
v_call: TRBV5-8
clone_size: -
d_call: TRBD1
cdr3_nt: TGTGCCAGCAGCCAACAGGGGCCTCAAATCTCTGGCTACACCTTC
cdr3_aa: CASSQQGPQISGYTF

j_call: TRBJ2-7
v_call: TRBV7-9
clone_size: once
d_call: -
cdr3_nt: TGTGCCAGCAGCTTAGTCCGGGGAGAGCAGTACTTC
cdr3_aa: CASSLVRGEQYF

j_call: TRBJ2-5
v_call: TRBV7-7
clone_size: -
d_call: TRBD1
cdr3_nt: TGTGCCAGCAGCAAACAGGGGGGAAGCCAAGAGACCCAGTACTTC
cdr3_aa: CASSKQGGSQETQYF

j_call: TRBJ2-1
v_call: TRBV19
clone_size: once
d_call: -
cdr3_nt: TGTGCCAGTCAAGGGGAGGAAGACAATGAGCAGTTCTTC
cdr3_aa: CASQGEEDNEQFF

j_call: TRBJ1-3
v_call: TRBV18
clone_size: -
d_call: TRBD1
cdr3_nt: TGTGCCAGCTCACCAAGTTCGACAGGGGGAAACACCATATATTTT
cdr3_aa: CASSPSSTGGNTIYF

j_call: TRBJ2-7
v_call: TRBV9
clone_size: once
d_call: -
cdr3_nt: TGTGCCAGCAGCGTAGCCATTAGCTCCTACGAGCAGTACTTC
cdr3_aa: CASSVAISSYEQYF

j_call: TRBJ1-1
v_call: TRBV6-2/TRBV6-3
clone_size: once
d_call: -
cdr3_nt: TGTGCCAGCAGTAATACAGGGAGACCGAACACTGAAGCTTTCTTT
cdr3_aa: CASSNTGRPNTEAFF

j_call: TRBJ1-2
v_call: TRBV19
clone_size: -
d_call: TRBD1
cdr3_nt: TGTGCCAGTAGTACTCTGGACAGGGGTGGAGGCTACACCTTC
cdr3_aa: CASSTLDRGGGYTF

j_call: TRBJ1-2
v_call: TRBV3-1/TRBV3-2
clone_size: once
d_call: -
cdr3_nt: TGTGCCAGCAGCCAAGATGTTGGCCAGAACTATGGCTACACCTTC
cdr3_aa: CASSQDVGQNYGYTF

j_call: TRBJ1-2
v_call: TRBV24-1
clone_size: -
d_call: -
cdr3_nt: TGTGCCACCAGTGACAGGGTTAACTATGGCTACACCTTC
cdr3_aa: CATSDRVNYGYTF

j_call: TRBJ1-2
v_call: TRBV29-1
clone_size: -
d_call: TRBD1
cdr3_nt: TGCAGCGTCAACGACAGGGAGCAAAATGGCTACACCTTC
cdr3_aa: CSVNDREQNGYTF

j_call: TRBJ1-6
v_call: TRBV6-5
clone_size: -
d_call: -
cdr3_nt: TGTGCCAGCAGAACCAGCTCCTATAATTCACCCCTCCACTTT
cdr3_aa: CASRTSSYNSPLHF

j_call: TRBJ1-1
v_call: TRBV27
clone_size: -
d_call: TRBD1
cdr3_nt: TGTGCCAGCAGTTTAACCCCCCAGGGGGCGAACACTGAAGCTTTCTTT
cdr3_aa: CASSLTPQGANTEAFF

j_call: TRBJ2-1
v_call: TRBV2
clone_size: -
d_call: TRBD2
cdr3_nt: TGTGCCAGCAGTGGGACTAGCGGGGGGGCCTTCAATGAGCAGTTCTTC
cdr3_aa: CASSGTSGGAFNEQFF

j_call: TRBJ1-4
v_call: TRBV6-1
clone_size: -
d_call: -
cdr3_nt: TGTGCCAGCAGTGAAATCCTAGTAGCAACTAATGAAAAACTGTTTTTT
cdr3_aa: CASSEILVATNEKLFF

j_call: TRBJ1-2
v_call: TRBV10-1
clone_size: -
d_call: TRBD1
cdr3_nt: TGCGCCAGCAGTAACGACAGGGCTAATGGCTACACCTTC
cdr3_aa: CASSNDRANGYTF

j_call: TRBJ1-2
v_call: TRBV5-1
clone_size: -
d_call: -
cdr3_nt: TGCGCCAGCAGCTTGGCCGACAGGAGCTATGGCTACACCTTC
cdr3_aa: CASSLADRSYGYTF

j_call: TRBJ2-4
v_call: TRBV5-1
clone_size: -
d_call: -
cdr3_nt: TGCGCCAGCAGCTTAGAGGCCAAAAACATTCAGTACTTC
cdr3_aa: CASSLEAKNIQYF

j_call: TRBJ2-1
v_call: TRBV5-1
clone_size: -
d_call: TRBD2
cdr3_nt: TGCGCCAGCAGCTTGGGAGGGACTAGCGGGGGGGCTGAGCAGTTCTTC
cdr3_aa: CASSLGGTSGGAEQFF

j_call: TRBJ2-2
v_call: TRBV7-2
clone_size: -
d_call: -
cdr3_nt: TGTGCCAGCAGCTTAGATCAGAACACCGGGGAGCTGTTTTTT
cdr3_aa: CASSLDQNTGELFF

j_call: TRBJ1-4
v_call: TRBV7-9
clone_size: -
d_call: -
cdr3_nt: TGTGCCAGCAGCTCCACAGGAAGCGTAGGTGAAAAACTGTTTTTT
cdr3_aa: CASSSTGSVGEKLFF

j_call: TRBJ2-2
v_call: TRBV11-2
clone_size: once
d_call: TRBD1
cdr3_nt: TGTGCCAGCAGCTCCGGGACAGGGAACACCGGGGAGCTGTTTTTT
cdr3_aa: CASSSGTGNTGELFF

j_call: TRBJ2-5
v_call: TRBV27
clone_size: -
d_call: TRBD1
cdr3_nt: TGTGCCAGCAGTACCCAGGGGACAGCTAAAAAAGAGACCCAGTACTTC
cdr3_aa: CASSTQGTAKKETQYF

j_call: TRBJ2-3
v_call: TRBV29-1
clone_size: -
d_call: TRBD1
cdr3_nt: TGCAGCGTGGACGAACAGGGGTCCGGCGGTACGCAGTATTTT
cdr3_aa: CSVDEQGSGGTQYF

j_call: TRBJ1-2
v_call: TRBV28
clone_size: few
d_call: TRBD1
cdr3_nt: TGTGCCAGCAGTAGACAGGGGGGGATCCGCTACACCTTC
cdr3_aa: CASSRQGGIRYTF

j_call: TRBJ1-1
v_call: TRBV5-4
clone_size: -
d_call: -
cdr3_nt: TGTGCCAGCAGCCCGGGGGGGGATATGAACACTGAAGCTTTCTTT
cdr3_aa: CASSPGGDMNTEAFF

j_call: TRBJ1-4
v_call: TRBV5-1
clone_size: -
d_call: TRBD1
cdr3_nt: TGCGCCAGCAGCTTGGGGGACAGTTATAATGAAAAACTGTTTTTT
cdr3_aa: CASSLGDSYNEKLFF

j_call: TRBJ1-1
v_call: TRBV19
clone_size: -
d_call: -
cdr3_nt: TGTGCCAGTAGACCAGGGGAGCGGGAGCACACTGAAGCTTTCTTT
cdr3_aa: CASRPGEREHTEAFF

j_call: TRBJ1-3
v_call: TRBV10-2
clone_size: -
d_call: -
cdr3_nt: TGCGCCAGCAGTGTCGGGAGACGCTCTGGAAACACCATATATTTT
cdr3_aa: CASSVGRRSGNTIYF

j_call: TRBJ1-2
v_call: TRBV7-2
clone_size: -
d_call: -
cdr3_nt: TGTGCCAGCAGCTCAGGGGTCTATGGCTACACCTTC
cdr3_aa: CASSSGVYGYTF

j_call: TRBJ1-2
v_call: TRBV2
clone_size: -
d_call: TRBD1
cdr3_nt: TGTGCCAGCAATACGAATGTCGGGACAGGAAACTATGGCTACACCTTC
cdr3_aa: CASNTNVGTGNYGYTF

j_call: TRBJ2-3
v_call: TRBV5-1
clone_size: -
d_call: TRBD1
cdr3_nt: TGCGCCAGCAGTTCCGGCGGGACAGGGGCAGATACGCAGTATTTT
cdr3_aa: CASSSGGTGADTQYF

j_call: TRBJ2-3
v_call: TRBV6-5
clone_size: few
d_call: TRBD2
cdr3_nt: TGTGCCAGCGCCCTCAAGGCGGGAGGGGTAGATACGCAGTATTTT
cdr3_aa: CASALKAGGVDTQYF

j_call: TRBJ1-2
v_call: TRBV6-5
clone_size: -
d_call: TRBD1
cdr3_nt: TGTGCCAGCAAAGGACAGGGGATCTATGGCTACACCTTC
cdr3_aa: CASKGQGIYGYTF

j_call: TRBJ1-2
v_call: TRBV24-1
clone_size: -
d_call: TRBD1
cdr3_nt: TGTGCCACCAGTGTGGGGGGACAGGACTATGGCTACACCTTC
cdr3_aa: CATSVGGQDYGYTF

j_call: TRBJ1-5
v_call: TRBV6-5
clone_size: -
d_call: -
cdr3_nt: TGTGCCAGCAGCTCCGGGGGGCCCCAGCATTTT
cdr3_aa: CASSSGGPQHF